This T cell receptor (beta chain) came from a study of blood T cell repertoires in COVID-19. About the research overall: Sources were T cells, B-cell-depleted T cells, or PBMCs; the material itself was cDNA or gDNA.

Only one count was recorded for this clone. Germline CDR1 MNHEY, CDR2 SMNVEV (reference sequence). V lost 6 bases and J lost 6, with 18 bases in between. The CDR3 is made up of 14 amino acids. The repertoire was sequenced with immunoSEQ multiplex PCR; TCRdb's copy has only in-frame clones and lacks some. The table has over 200,000 clones, 88% seen once. Sequenced material: peripheral blood. The TCR was taken from a middle-aged man with acute or convalescent COVID-19. The rearrangement links TRBV27 to TRBJ2-7; perhaps TRBD1 as D (8 bases). The CDR3 protein is CASRLDRGGREQYF. The CDR3 DNA reads as TGTGCCAGCAGATTAGACAGGGGAGGGCGCGAGCAGTACTTC.